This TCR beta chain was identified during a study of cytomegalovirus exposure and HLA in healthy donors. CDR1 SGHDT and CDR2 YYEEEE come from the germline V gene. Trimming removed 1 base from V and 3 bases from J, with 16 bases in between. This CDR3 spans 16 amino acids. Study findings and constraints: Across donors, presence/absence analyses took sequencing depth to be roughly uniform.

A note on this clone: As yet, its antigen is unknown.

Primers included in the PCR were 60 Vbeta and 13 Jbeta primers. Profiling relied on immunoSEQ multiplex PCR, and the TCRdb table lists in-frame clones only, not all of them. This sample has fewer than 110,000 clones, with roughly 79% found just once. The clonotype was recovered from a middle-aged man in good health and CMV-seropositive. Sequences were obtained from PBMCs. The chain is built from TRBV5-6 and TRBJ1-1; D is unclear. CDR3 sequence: CASSLYSITHYTEAFF. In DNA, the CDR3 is TGTGCCAGCAGCTTGTACTCAATTACGCACTACACTGAAGCTTTCTTT.